This entry features one TCR beta chain sequence. Its target is unknown. In germline, CDR1 is MNHNY, CDR2 SVGAGI (reference sequence). This CDR3 has 13 amino acids. V was clipped by 10 bases and J by 4 bases; unmatched bases: 8. This sample stems from a study of chemoradiotherapy in HPV16-positive cancers. Study-wide findings and caveats: During treatment, candidate HPV-specific clones and E7-related motifs expanded in tumor. Better recurrence-free survival went with HPV-responsive T-cell expansion in HPV16-positive patients.

TCRdb keeps only in-frame clones here, not all; method: immunoSEQ multiplex PCR. The table records approximately 20,000 clones, more than 75% of them present only once. This material consisted of blood, taken from a patient who underwent chemoradiotherapy. The chain links TRBV6-6 to TRBJ1-2; 8 bases fit TRBD1. This clonotype was obtained from a human donor with HPV-associated anogenital cancer. The chain's CDR3 is CATGQGMSYGYTF. The CDR3 bases are TGTGCCACAGGACAGGGAATGAGCTATGGCTACACCTTC.